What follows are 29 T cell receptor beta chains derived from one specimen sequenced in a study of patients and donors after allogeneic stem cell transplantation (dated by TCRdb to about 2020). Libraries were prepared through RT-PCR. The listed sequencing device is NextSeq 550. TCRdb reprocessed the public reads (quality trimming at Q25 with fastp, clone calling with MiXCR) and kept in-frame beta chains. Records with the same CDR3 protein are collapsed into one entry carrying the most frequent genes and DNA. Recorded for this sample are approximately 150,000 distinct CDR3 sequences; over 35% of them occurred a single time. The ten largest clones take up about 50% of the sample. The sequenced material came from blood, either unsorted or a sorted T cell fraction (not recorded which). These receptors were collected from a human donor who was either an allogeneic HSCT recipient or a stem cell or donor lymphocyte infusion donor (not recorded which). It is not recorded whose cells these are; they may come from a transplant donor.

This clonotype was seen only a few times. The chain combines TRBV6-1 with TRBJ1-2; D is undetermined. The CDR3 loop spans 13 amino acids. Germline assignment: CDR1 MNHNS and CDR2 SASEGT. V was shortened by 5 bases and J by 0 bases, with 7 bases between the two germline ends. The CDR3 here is CASSPGANYGYTF. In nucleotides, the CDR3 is TGTGCCAGCAGTCCCGGGGCTAACTATGGCTACACCTTC.

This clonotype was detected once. The CDR3 nucleotides read TGTGCCAGCAGCGTAGGTCGGGGAACGAGCTCCTACAATGAGCAGTTCTTC. Translation: CASSVGRGTSSYNEQFF. This chain joins TRBV9 and TRBJ2-1, with D possibly being TRBD2 (5 bases). Germline CDR1 SGDLS, CDR2 YYNGEE. Trimming pared 0 bases from V and 0 bases from J, leaving 13 bases between. The CDR3 loop spans 17 amino acids.

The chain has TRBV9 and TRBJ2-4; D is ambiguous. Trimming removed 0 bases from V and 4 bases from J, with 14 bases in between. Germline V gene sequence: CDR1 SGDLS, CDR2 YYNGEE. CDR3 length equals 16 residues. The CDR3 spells CASSVAADPVKNIQYF. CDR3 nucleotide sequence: TGTGCCAGCAGCGTAGCAGCTGATCCCGTTAAAAACATTCAGTACTTC.

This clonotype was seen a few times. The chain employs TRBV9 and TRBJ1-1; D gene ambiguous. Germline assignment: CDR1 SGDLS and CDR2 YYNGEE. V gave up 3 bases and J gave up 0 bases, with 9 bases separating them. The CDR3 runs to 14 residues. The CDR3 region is CASSGGSLNTEAFF. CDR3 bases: TGTGCCAGCAGCGGTGGGTCATTGAACACTGAAGCTTTCTTT. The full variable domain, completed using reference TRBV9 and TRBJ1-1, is DSGVTQTPKHLITATGQRVTLRCSPRSGDLSVYWYQQSLDQGLQFLIQYYNGEERAKGNILERFSAQQFPDLHSELNLSSLELGDSALYFCASSGGSLNTEAFFGQGTRLTVV.

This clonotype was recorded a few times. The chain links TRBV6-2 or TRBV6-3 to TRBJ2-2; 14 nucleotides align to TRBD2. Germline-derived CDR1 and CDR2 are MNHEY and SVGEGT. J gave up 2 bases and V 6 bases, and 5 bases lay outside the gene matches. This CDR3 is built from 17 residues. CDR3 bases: TGTGCCAGCAGCAAGGGACTAGCGGGGGTTAACACCGGGGAGCTGTTTTTT. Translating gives CASSKGLAGVNTGELFF.

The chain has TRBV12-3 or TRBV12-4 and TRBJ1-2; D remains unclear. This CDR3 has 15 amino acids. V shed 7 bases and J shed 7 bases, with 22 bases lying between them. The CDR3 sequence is CASTSDGRLRGGYTF. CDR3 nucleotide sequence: TGTGCCAGCACCTCTGACGGGCGACTCCGGGGTGGCTACACCTTC.

The CDR3 spells CSVGGTGATNEKLFF. CDR3 nucleotides: TGCAGCGTGGGGGGGACAGGCGCAACTAATGAAAAACTGTTTTTT. This chain links TRBV29-1 with TRBJ1-4; 8 bases are a match to TRBD1. With V trimmed by 6 bases and J by 0 bases, 6 bases remained unmatched. This CDR3 is built from 15 residues. Per the germline V gene, CDR1 is SQVTM and CDR2 is ANQGSEA.

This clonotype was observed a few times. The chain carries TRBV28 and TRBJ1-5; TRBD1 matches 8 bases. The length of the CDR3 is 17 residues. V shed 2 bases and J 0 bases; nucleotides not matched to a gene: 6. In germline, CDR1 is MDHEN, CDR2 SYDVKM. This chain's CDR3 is CASSLPGQGYSNQPQHF. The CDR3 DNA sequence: TGTGCCAGCAGTTTACCAGGACAGGGTTATAGCAATCAGCCCCAGCATTTT.

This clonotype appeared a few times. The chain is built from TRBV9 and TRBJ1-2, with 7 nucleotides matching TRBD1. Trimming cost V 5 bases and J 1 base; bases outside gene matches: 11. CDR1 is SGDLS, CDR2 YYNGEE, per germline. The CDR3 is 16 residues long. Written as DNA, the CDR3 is TGTGCCAGCAGTGAGACGCCGGGACAGTTTAACTATGGCTACACCTTC. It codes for CASSETPGQFNYGYTF.

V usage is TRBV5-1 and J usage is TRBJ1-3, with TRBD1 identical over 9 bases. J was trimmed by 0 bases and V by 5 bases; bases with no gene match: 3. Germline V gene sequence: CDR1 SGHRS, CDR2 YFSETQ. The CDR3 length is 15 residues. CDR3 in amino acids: CASRRDRASGNTIYF. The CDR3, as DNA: TGCGCCAGCAGACGGGACAGGGCCTCTGGAAACACCATATATTTT.

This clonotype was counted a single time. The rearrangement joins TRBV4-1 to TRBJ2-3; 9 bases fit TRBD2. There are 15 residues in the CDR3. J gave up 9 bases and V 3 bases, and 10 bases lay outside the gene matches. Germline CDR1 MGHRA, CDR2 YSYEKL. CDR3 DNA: TGCGCCAGCAGCCAGACTAGCGGACGTTTCGGGACGCAGTATTTT. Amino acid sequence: CASSQTSGRFGTQYF.

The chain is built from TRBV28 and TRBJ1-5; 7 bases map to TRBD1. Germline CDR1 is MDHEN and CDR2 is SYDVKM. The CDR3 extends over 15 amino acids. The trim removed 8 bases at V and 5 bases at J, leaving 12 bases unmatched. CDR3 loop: CASAPRQGNYQPQHF. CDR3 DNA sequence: TGTGCCAGCGCCCCAAGACAGGGCAACTATCAGCCCCAGCATTTT.

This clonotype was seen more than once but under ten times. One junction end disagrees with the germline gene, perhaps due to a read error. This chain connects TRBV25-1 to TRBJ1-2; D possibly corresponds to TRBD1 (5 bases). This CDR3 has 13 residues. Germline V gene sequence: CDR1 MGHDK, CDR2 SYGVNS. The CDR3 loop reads CASGGEGNYRYTF. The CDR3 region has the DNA TGTGCCAGCGGGGGGGAGGGAAACTATCGCTACACCTTC.

The CDR3 DNA is TGTGCCAGCAGCCCACTGGCCGTCCGGGAAAAACTGTTTTTT. Translated, it gives CASSPLAVREKLFF. The V gene is TRBV7-9, the J gene TRBJ1-4; no clear D. The CDR3 has 14 amino acids. In germline, CDR1 is SEHNR, CDR2 FQNEAQ (reference sequence). V lost 5 bases to trimming and J lost 8 bases, with 15 bases between them.

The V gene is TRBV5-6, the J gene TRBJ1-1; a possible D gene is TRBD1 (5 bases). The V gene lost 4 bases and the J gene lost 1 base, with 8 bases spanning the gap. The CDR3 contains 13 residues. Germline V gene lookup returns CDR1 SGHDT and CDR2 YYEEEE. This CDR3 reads CASSGDQNTEAFF. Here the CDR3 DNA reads TGTGCCAGCAGCGGGGACCAGAACACTGAAGCTTTCTTT.

The CDR3 nucleotides are TGTGCCAGCAGCTTAGTCAGGGGGCGAGACAATGAGCAGTTCTTC. It is translated as CASSLVRGRDNEQFF. V is TRBV11-2 and J is TRBJ2-1, with 8 bases matching TRBD1. The CDR3 consists of 15 residues. The germline CDR1 and CDR2 sequences are SGHAT and FQNNGV. V shed 1 base, J shed 5 bases, and the junction held 4 bases outside the gene matches. Full variable domain (rest looked up from reference TRBV11-2 and TRBJ2-1): EAGVAQSPRYKIIEKRQSVAFWCNPISGHATLYWYQQILGQGPKLLIQFQNNGVVDDSQLPKDRFSAERLKGVDSTLKIQPAKLEDSAVYLCASSLVRGRDNEQFFGPGTRLTVL.

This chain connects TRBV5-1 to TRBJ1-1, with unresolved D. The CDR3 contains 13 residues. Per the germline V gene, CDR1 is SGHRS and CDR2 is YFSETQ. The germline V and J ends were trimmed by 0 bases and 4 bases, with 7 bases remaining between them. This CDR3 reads CASSLDDSTEAFF. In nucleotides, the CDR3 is TGCGCCAGCAGCTTGGATGATAGCACTGAAGCTTTCTTT. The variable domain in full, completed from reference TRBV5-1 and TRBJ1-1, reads KAGVTQTPRYLIKTRGQQVTLSCSPISGHRSVSWYQQTPGQGLQFLFEYFSETQRNKGNFPGRFSGRQFSNSRSEMNVSTLELGDSALYLCASSLDDSTEAFFGQGTRLTVV.

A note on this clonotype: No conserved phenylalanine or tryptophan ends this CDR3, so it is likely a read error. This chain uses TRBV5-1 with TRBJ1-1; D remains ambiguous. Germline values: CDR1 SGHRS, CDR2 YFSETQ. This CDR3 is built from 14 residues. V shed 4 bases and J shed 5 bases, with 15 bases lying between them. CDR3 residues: CASSERHLGTEAFL. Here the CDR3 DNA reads TGCGCCAGCAGCGAGCGACACCTCGGGACTGAAGCTTTCTTG.

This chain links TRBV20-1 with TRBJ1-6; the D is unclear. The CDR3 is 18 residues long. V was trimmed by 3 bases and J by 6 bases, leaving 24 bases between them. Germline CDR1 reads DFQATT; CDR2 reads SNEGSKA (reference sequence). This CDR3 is CSARESLTLPLPNSPLHF. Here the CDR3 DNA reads TGCAGTGCTAGGGAATCTTTGACCCTCCCTCTCCCTAATTCACCCCTCCACTTT.

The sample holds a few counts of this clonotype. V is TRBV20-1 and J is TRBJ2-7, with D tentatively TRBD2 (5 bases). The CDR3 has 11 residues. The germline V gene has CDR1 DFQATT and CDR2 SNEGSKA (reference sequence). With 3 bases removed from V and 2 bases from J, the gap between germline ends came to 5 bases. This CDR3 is CSARRAYEQYV. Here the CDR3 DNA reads TGCAGTGCTAGGAGGGCCTACGAGCAGTACGTC.

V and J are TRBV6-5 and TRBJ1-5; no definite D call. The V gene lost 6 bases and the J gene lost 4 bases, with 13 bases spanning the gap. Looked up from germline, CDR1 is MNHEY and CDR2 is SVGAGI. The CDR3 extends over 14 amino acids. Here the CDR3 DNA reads TGTGCCAGCAGCCAATTTTTCGATAATCAGCCCCAGCATTTT. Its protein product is CASSQFFDNQPQHF.

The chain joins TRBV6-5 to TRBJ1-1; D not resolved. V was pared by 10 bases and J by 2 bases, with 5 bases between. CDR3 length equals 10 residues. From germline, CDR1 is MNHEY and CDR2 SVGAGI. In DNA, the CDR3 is TGTGCCATCGATAACACTGAAGCTTTCTTT. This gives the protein CAIDNTEAFF.

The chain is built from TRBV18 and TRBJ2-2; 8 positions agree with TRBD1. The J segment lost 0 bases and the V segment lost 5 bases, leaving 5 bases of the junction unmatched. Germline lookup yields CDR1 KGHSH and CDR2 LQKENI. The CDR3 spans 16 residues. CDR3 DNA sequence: TGTGCCAGCTCAGATCGGACAGGGCCGAACACCGGGGAGCTGTTTTTT. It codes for CASSDRTGPNTGELFF.

CDR3 sequence: CSATLPKTGTMNTEAFF. The DNA of the CDR3 is TGCAGTGCTACCCTCCCAAAGACAGGGACGATGAACACTGAAGCTTTCTTT. The chain carries TRBV20-1 and TRBJ1-1; TRBD1 matches at 7 bases. Germline trimming cut 4 bases from V and 0 bases from J; bases unmatched to any gene: 14. The CDR3 has 17 residues. Germline V gives CDR1 DFQATT, CDR2 SNEGSKA (reference sequence).

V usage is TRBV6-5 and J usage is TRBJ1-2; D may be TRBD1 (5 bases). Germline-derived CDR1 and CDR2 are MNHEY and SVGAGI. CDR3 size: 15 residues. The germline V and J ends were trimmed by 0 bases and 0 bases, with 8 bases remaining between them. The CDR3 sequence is CASSYSRGTNYGYTF. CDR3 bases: TGTGCCAGCAGTTACTCGCGGGGCACTAACTATGGCTACACCTTC.

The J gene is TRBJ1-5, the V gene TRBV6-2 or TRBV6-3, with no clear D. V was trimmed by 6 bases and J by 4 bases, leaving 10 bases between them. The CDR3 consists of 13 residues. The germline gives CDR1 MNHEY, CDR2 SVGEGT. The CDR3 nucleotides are TGTGCCAGCAGGCCAGCTTTGAATCAGCCCCAGCATTTT. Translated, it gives CASRPALNQPQHF.

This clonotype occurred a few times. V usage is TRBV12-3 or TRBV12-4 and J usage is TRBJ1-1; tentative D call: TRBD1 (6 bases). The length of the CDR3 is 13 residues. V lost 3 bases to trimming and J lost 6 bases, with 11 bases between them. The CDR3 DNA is TGTGCCAGCAGTTTTAACAGGGCTGCTGAAGCTTTCTTT. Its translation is CASSFNRAAEAFF.

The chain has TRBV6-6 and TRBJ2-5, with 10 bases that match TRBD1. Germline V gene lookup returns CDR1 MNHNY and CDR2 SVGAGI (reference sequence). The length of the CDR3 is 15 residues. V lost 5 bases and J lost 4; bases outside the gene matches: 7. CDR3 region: CASSPGDRGIETQYF. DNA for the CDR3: TGTGCCAGCAGTCCAGGGGACAGGGGTATAGAGACCCAGTACTTC.

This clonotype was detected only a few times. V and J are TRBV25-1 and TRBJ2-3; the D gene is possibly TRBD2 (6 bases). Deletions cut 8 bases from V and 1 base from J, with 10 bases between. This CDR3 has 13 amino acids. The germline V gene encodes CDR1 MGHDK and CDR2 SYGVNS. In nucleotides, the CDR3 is TGTGCCAGCGAGGACTATCGCACAGATACGCAGTATTTT. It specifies CASEDYRTDTQYF.